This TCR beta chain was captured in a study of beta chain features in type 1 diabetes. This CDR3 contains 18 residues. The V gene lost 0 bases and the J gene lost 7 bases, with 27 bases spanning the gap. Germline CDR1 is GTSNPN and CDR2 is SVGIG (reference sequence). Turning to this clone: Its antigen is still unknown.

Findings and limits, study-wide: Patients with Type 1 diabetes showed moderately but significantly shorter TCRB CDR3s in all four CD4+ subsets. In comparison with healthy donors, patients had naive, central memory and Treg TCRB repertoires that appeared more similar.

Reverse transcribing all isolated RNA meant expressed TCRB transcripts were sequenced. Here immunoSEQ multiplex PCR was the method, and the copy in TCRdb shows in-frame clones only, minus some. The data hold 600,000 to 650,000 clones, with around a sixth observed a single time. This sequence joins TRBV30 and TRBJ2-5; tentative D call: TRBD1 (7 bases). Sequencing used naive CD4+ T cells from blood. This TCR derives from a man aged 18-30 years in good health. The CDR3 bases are TGTGCCTGGAGTGTCGGTATTGGAGGGGGCCTCTCTACGGGGACCCAGTACTTC. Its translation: CAWSVGIGGGLSTGTQYF.